The source of this T cell receptor (beta chain) is a study of radiation and T cells in renal cell carcinoma. About the study: Nephrectomy followed 15 Gy stereotactic body radiation by 4 weeks. Whole-study results and caveats: In blood, top tumor clones expanded by 2 weeks, shrinking by 4. Pretreatment tumor biopsies were lacking, so baseline clonotypes are unknown.

The length of the CDR3 is 17 residues. Germline V gene lookup returns CDR1 SGHRS and CDR2 YFSETQ. With 0 bases clipped from V and 2 bases from J, the junction kept 6 bases outside the gene matches. On this clone: Its cognate antigen is unknown.

TCRdb's table, derived via immunoSEQ multiplex PCR, lists solely in-frame clones and lacks some. The table includes more than 100,000 clones, 88% detected once. Time point denoted: blood 2 weeks post-SBRT. Treatment reported: 15 Gy SBRT to primary tumor, nephrectomy 4 weeks later. This material consisted of blood, taken from a patient whose treatment included radiotherapy and nephrectomy. The rearrangement uses TRBV5-1 and TRBJ2-2, with 8 positions matching TRBD2. This clonotype originated in a woman aged 65 to 85 with renal cell carcinoma. Here the CDR3 reads CASSLEASGGNTGELFF. In DNA, the CDR3 is TGCGCCAGCAGCTTGGAAGCAAGCGGGGGAAACACCGGGGAGCTGTTTTTT.